Below, 8 T cell receptor beta chains from the same sample are listed, as sequenced in a study of shared clonotypes between healthy human individuals (dated by TCRdb to 2018 to 2020). The library was produced with the immunoSEQ multiplex PCR assay. Entries here come from immuneACCESS through TCRdb and include only in-frame sequences with V and J called. Some clones fail to appear in such tables; in the studies checked, an unresolved V gene covers under half of the shortfall, and the cause of the remainder is unknown. Across this sample there are approximately 350,000 clones, with approximately 97% seen only once. The ten biggest clones cover about 0.32% of the sample. Sample: memory CD8+ T cells sorted from blood. What the cell subset or site label conveys for this sample: CD45RO+ cells pooled with CCR7-negative TemRA cells. The receptors derive from a man aged 30 to 45 in good health.

V gene TRBV30 combines with J gene TRBJ2-7; D not resolved. Trimming shortened V by 1 base and J by 2 bases, and 12 bases separated the two germline ends. This CDR3 has 14 amino acids. Germline V lookup: CDR1 GTSNPN, CDR2 SVGIG (reference sequence). CDR3 sequence (DNA): TGTGCCTGGAGTGGCTTGACGGGTCCCTACGAGCAGTACTTC. Its protein product is CAWSGLTGPYEQYF.

J is TRBJ2-2 and V is TRBV28, with a tentative D call TRBD2 (5 bases). Germline CDR1 and CDR2: MDHEN and SYDVKM. Trimming stripped 2 bases from V and 4 bases from J, with 23 bases between. The CDR3 consists of 19 residues. CDR3 bases: TGTGCCAGCAGTTTAATGCTCTTCATGGGAGTGTCGACCACCGGGGAGCTGTTTTTT. This sequence encodes CASSLMLFMGVSTTGELFF.

V and J are TRBV11-2 and TRBJ2-5; D is undetermined. Trimming stripped 1 base from V and 0 bases from J, with 9 bases between. From germline, CDR1 is SGHAT and CDR2 FQNNGV. This CDR3 is 15 amino acids long. The CDR3 nucleotides are TGTGCCAGCAGCTTAGGTCAGAAGTACCAAGAGACCCAGTACTTC. Protein sequence: CASSLGQKYQETQYF.

V and J are TRBV5-1 and TRBJ1-5; 8 nucleotides align to TRBD1. The junction had 4 bases not matched to a gene; V was cut back by 3 bases and J by 2 bases. Per the germline V gene, CDR1 is SGHRS and CDR2 is YFSETQ. The length of the CDR3 is 15 residues. CDR3 bases: TGCGCCAGCAGCTGGACGACAGGGGGCAATCAGCCCCAGCATTTT. Translating it yields CASSWTTGGNQPQHF.

J is TRBJ2-1 and V is TRBV10-3, with 15 bases fitting TRBD2. With 3 bases clipped from V and 9 bases from J, the junction kept 6 bases outside the gene matches. The CDR3 sequence is 16 residues long. Germline V CDR1 and CDR2: ENHRY, SYGVKD. The CDR3 DNA reads as TGTGCCATCAGTGAAAGGACTAGCGGGAGGGCGTCTGAGCAGTTCTTC. It translates to CAISERTSGRASEQFF.

This clone was seen a single time. This same CDR3 is encoded by further DNA sequences in the sample. For the CDR3, the DNA is TGTGCCAGCTCACCAGGAGGCTACGAGCAGTACTTC. This sequence encodes CASSPGGYEQYF. The chain recombines TRBV18 with TRBJ2-7; D might be TRBD2 (5 bases). Per the germline V gene, CDR1 is KGHSH and CDR2 is LQKENI. V lost 2 bases and J 3 bases, leaving 5 bases between the germline ends. The CDR3 runs 12 residues.

The J gene is TRBJ2-1, the V gene TRBV28, with D perhaps matching TRBD2 (5 bases). The germline V gene encodes CDR1 MDHEN and CDR2 SYDVKM. The CDR3 loop spans 16 amino acids. V lost 5 bases and J 0 bases, leaving 14 bases between the germline ends. CDR3 region: CASSVEGRSSYNEQFF. CDR3 DNA sequence: TGTGCCAGCAGTGTAGAGGGCCGGAGCTCCTACAATGAGCAGTTCTTC.

A note on this clone: The same CDR3 also results from other DNA sequences found in this sample. The rearrangement links TRBV15 to TRBJ1-3; 8 nucleotides line up with TRBD1. The trim removed 3 bases at V and 4 bases at J, leaving 2 bases unmatched. Germline V lookup: CDR1 LNHNV, CDR2 YYDKDF (reference sequence). The CDR3 extends over 14 amino acids. The CDR3 DNA is TGTGCCACCAGCAGGAGGACAGGGGGAAACACCATATATTTT. As protein: CATSRRTGGNTIYF.